The 8 T cell receptor beta chains in this list originate from one sample, sequenced in a study of blood T cell repertoires in COVID-19. Sequenced by immunoSEQ multiplex PCR; TCRdb stores in-frame clones only, minus some. Of under 200,000 clones in the sample, 85% to 95% were seen once. Sequencing was done on a sample of peripheral blood. All receptors derive from a man between 50 and 59 years old with acute or convalescent COVID-19.

The chain recombines TRBV7-9 with TRBJ2-7, with 12 bases fitting TRBD2. The CDR3 contains 19 residues. The germline CDR1 and CDR2 sequences are SEHNR and FQNEAQ (reference sequence). V gave up 1 base and J gave up 1 base; unmatched junction bases: 11. The CDR3 DNA sequence: TGTGCCAGCAGCTTAGTAATGCGACTAGCGGGAGATGGTTCCTACGAGCAGTACTTC. Protein sequence: CASSLVMRLAGDGSYEQYF.

The V call is TRBV6-1, the J call TRBJ2-3; D perhaps matches TRBD2 (5 bases). Trimming left V 2 bases short and J 1 base short, with 19 bases between. Germline-derived CDR1 and CDR2 are MNHNS and SASEGT. The CDR3 is 18 amino acids. The CDR3 DNA reads as TGTGCCAGCAGTGAACCCCCTTGGTCTAGCAGCCGCACAGATACGCAGTATTTT. Its protein is CASSEPPWSSSRTDTQYF.

As DNA, the CDR3 is TGTGCCAGCAGTTACTCAGGGGTTAGTTCAGCTTTCTTT. Residues: CASSYSGVSSAFF. This chain joins TRBV6-5 and TRBJ1-1, with D maybe TRBD1 (5 bases). CDR1 MNHEY and CDR2 SVGAGI come from the germline V gene. This CDR3 is 13 amino acids long. V was shortened by 0 bases and J by 10 bases, with 12 bases between the two germline ends.

This chain links TRBV7-2 with TRBJ2-4; 7 bases align to TRBD1. CDR1 is SGHTA and CDR2 is FQGNSA in the germline V gene. The CDR3 covers 14 residues. The V and J ends lost 5 bases and 4 bases, in that order; junction bases with no gene match: 5. DNA of the CDR3: TGTGCCAGCAGCCCCGGGACAGTGAAAAACATTCAGTACTTC. Residues: CASSPGTVKNIQYF.

The chain joins TRBV12-5 to TRBJ2-3; D is ambiguous. V was pared by 6 bases and J by 2 bases, with 9 bases between. This CDR3 spans 13 amino acids. The V gene's germline CDR1 is LGHNT and CDR2 FRNRAP. The DNA of the CDR3 is TGTGCTAGTGGCTTAAGCGCCACAGATACGCAGTATTTT. Protein product: CASGLSATDTQYF.

This chain joins TRBV4-3 and TRBJ2-5; a possible D gene is TRBD2 (6 bases). This CDR3 is built from 17 residues. Deletions cut 4 bases from V and 5 bases from J, with 23 bases between. CDR1 and CDR2 from the germline V gene are LGHNA and YSLEER. The DNA for the CDR3 is TGCGCCAGCAGCCTCACCCCGGGACTTTCTTTGGGTGAGACCCAGTACTTC. It is translated as CASSLTPGLSLGETQYF.

This chain uses TRBV4-2 with TRBJ1-1; 7 positions agree with TRBD1. Trimming took 2 bases from V and 1 from J; bases not matched to a gene: 1. CDR3 length: 14 residues. From germline, CDR1 is LGHNA and CDR2 YNFKEQ. The CDR3 here is CASSQQGGNTEAFF. The CDR3 DNA reads TGTGCCAGCAGCCAACAGGGGGGGAACACTGAAGCTTTCTTT.

This chain uses TRBV28 with TRBJ1-2; no clear D gene. Trimming took off 3 bases at V and 6 bases at J, with 17 bases between the two ends. Germline V gene lookup returns CDR1 MDHEN and CDR2 SYDVKM. The length of the CDR3 is 15 residues. In nucleotides, the CDR3 is TGTGCCAGCAGTTTTATCCCGGGAGAAGGCGATGGCTACACCTTC. Translation: CASSFIPGEGDGYTF.